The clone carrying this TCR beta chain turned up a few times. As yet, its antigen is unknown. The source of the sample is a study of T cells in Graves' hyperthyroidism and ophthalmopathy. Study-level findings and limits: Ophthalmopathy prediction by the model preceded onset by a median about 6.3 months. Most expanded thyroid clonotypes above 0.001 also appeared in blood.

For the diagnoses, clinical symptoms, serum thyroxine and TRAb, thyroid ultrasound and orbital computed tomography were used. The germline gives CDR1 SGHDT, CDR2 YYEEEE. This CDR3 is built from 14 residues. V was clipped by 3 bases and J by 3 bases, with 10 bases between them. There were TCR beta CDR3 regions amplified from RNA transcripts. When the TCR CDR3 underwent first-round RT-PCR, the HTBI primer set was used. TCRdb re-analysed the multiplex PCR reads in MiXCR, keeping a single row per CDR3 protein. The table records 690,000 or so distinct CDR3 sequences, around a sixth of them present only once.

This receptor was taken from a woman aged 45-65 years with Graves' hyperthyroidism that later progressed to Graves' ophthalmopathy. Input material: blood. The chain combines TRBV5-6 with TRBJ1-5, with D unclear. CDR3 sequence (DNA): TGTGCCAGCAGCTGGAAGGGTTCCAATCAGCCCCAGCATTTT. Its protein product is CASSWKGSNQPQHF.